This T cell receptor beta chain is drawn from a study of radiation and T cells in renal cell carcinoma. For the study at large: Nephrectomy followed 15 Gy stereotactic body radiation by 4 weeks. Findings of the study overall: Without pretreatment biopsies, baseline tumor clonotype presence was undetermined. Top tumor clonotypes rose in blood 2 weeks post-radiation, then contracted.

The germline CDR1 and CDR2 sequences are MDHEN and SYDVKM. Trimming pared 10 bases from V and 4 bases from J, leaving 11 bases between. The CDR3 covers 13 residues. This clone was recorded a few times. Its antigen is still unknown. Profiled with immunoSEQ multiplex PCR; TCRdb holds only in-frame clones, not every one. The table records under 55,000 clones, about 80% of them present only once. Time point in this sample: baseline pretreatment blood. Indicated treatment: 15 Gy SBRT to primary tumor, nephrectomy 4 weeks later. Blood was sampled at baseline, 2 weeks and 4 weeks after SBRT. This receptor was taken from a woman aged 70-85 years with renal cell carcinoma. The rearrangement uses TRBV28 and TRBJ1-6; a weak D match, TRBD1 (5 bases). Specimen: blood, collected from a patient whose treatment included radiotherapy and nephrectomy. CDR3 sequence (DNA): TGTGCCACCTGGCGGGGGTATAATTCACCCCTCCACTTT. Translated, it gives CATWRGYNSPLHF.